This entry features one T cell receptor beta chain sequence. The antigen is undetermined. The data originate from a study of CXCR3-negative and CXCR3-positive naive CD8 T cells. Cells that were CD45RO-CCR7+CD27+CD95- constituted naive CD8+ T cells. The germline V gene encodes CDR1 LNHDA and CDR2 SQIVND (reference sequence). CDR3 size: 15 residues. 5' RACE that incorporated UMI labels was used to prepare the TRB cDNA libraries. Following a re-call of the 5' RACE reads, TCRdb has one entry per CDR3 protein and lacks DNA. The sample has 75,000 to 95,000 distinct CDR3 sequences; the top ten hold around 1%. Whole-study findings and limits: In CXCR3-positive naive cells, the TRB CDR3s were more hydrophobic than in CXCR3-negative naive cells.

This clonotype was obtained from a human donor in good health. Some clones in this sample may be carry-over from other donors' samples. The V call is TRBV19, the J call TRBJ2-7; TCRdb names TRBD1, which stays unverified in the absence of DNA. Sample: naive CXCR3- CD8+ T cells from blood. Subset reported: CD45RO-CCR7+CD27+CD95- naive CD8+ T cells lacking CXCR3 (TNR3-). The CDR3: CASSIPRGSSYEQYF.